A single sample gave rise to the 29 T cell receptor beta chains below, sequenced in a study of shared clonotypes between healthy human individuals (dated by TCRdb to 2018 to 2021). The receptor library was made with the immunoSEQ multiplex PCR assay. In its TCRdb copy, this immuneACCESS table keeps in-frame sequences only and misses some clones. Where compared with another copy, unresolved V genes explain less than half of these, and the others have no known cause. For this sample the table gives 1,400,000 or so clones, of which about 98.5% were detected only once. Together, the top ten hold roughly 0.35% of the sample. Sample: naive CD4+ T cells sorted from blood. The cell subset or site label, read with the paper, signifies: CD45RA+ positively selected. The receptors derive from a man aged 25-45 years in good health.

V is TRBV28 and J is TRBJ1-5; TRBD1 might be the D (5 bases). Trimming removed 3 bases at V and 4 bases at J, with 13 bases between. CDR3 size: 15 residues. Per the germline V gene, CDR1 is MDHEN and CDR2 is SYDVKM. This CDR3 is CASSLGGRGNQPQHF. Written as DNA, the CDR3 is TGTGCCAGCAGTTTGGGGGGTAGAGGGAATCAGCCCCAGCATTTT.

The chain recombines TRBV19 with TRBJ1-2; D remains unclear. The CDR3 contains 14 residues. Trimming removed 7 bases at V and 4 bases at J, with 16 bases between. Germline V gene sequence: CDR1 LNHDA, CDR2 SQIVND (reference sequence). CDR3 DNA sequence: TGTGCCAGTAAACCGGCGGAGGCGGCCTATGGCTACACCTTC. This codes for CASKPAEAAYGYTF.

A word on this clone: The sample contains more than one DNA sequence encoding this CDR3. This rearrangement joins TRBV5-1 to TRBJ2-1; 9 bases agree with TRBD1. Germline V gives CDR1 SGHRS, CDR2 YFSETQ. There are 15 residues in the CDR3. Trimming cost V 2 bases and J 4 bases; bases outside gene matches: 4. The CDR3 coding sequence is TGCGCCAGCAGCTTACCCGGGACAGGGTACAATGAGCAGTTCTTC. Its protein product is CASSLPGTGYNEQFF.

The chain links TRBV7-2 to TRBJ2-1, with D possibly TRBD1 on 5 matching bases. The CDR3 extends over 14 amino acids. Germline V gives CDR1 SGHTA, CDR2 FQGNSA. Trimming took 1 base from V and 8 from J, leaving 12 bases between them. CDR3 nucleotide sequence: TGTGCCAGCAGCTTAGGGGTAAGGGGCCATGAGCAGTTCTTC. Protein sequence: CASSLGVRGHEQFF.

With regard to this clone: This specimen includes other DNA sequences encoding the same CDR3. This chain links TRBV7-9 with TRBJ2-7; TRBD1 is a possible D gene (6 bases). The V end was cut by 5 bases, the J end by 1 base, with 12 bases between. The length of the CDR3 is 14 residues. CDR1 is SEHNR and CDR2 is FQNEAQ in the germline V gene (reference sequence). The CDR3 DNA reads TGTGCCAGCAGCCCAAGAACAGGGTCCTACGAGCAGTACTTC. This gives the protein CASSPRTGSYEQYF.

As regards this clone: Distinct nucleotide sequences in the sample also encode this CDR3. The chain couples TRBV20-1 to TRBJ2-3; D is undetermined. CDR3 length: 11 residues. V gave up 5 bases and J gave up 2 bases, with 5 bases separating them. The germline gives CDR1 DFQATT, CDR2 SNEGSKA (reference sequence). The CDR3 protein is CSAGPTDTQYF. In DNA, the CDR3 is TGCAGTGCTGGCCCCACAGATACGCAGTATTTT.

The rearrangement links TRBV10-2 to TRBJ2-3, with D perhaps TRBD2 (7 bases). Germline lookup yields CDR1 WSHSY and CDR2 SAAADI. The CDR3 loop spans 17 amino acids. V was pared by 2 bases and J by 4 bases, with 19 bases between. In DNA form, the CDR3 reads TGCGCCAGCAGTGAGGGGGGCGGCGGGAGTAGGCCAGATACGCAGTATTTT. Protein: CASSEGGGGSRPDTQYF.

The gene calls are TRBV19 and TRBJ1-2; TRBD1 is a possible D gene (5 bases). V was clipped by 8 bases and J by 5 bases, with 21 bases between them. From germline, CDR1 is LNHDA and CDR2 SQIVND (reference sequence). This CDR3 comprises 15 residues. CDR3 protein: CASSKSGHEIYGYTF. Written as DNA, the CDR3 is TGTGCCAGTTCCAAATCCGGACACGAGATATATGGCTACACCTTC.

The chain uses TRBV19 and TRBJ1-5, with unresolved D. Looked up from germline, CDR1 is LNHDA and CDR2 is SQIVND (reference sequence). V lost 7 bases and J 0 bases, leaving 10 bases between the germline ends. The CDR3 has 14 amino acids. CDR3 coding DNA: TGTGCCAGTATCCCGGGGTTTAGCAATCAGCCCCAGCATTTT. This gives the protein CASIPGFSNQPQHF.

The gene calls are TRBV10-3 and TRBJ1-1; D unresolved. V lost 6 bases and J 7 bases, leaving 12 bases between the germline ends. Germline CDR1 and CDR2: ENHRY and SYGVKD. The CDR3 is made up of 12 amino acids. The CDR3 reads CAIRGALVEAFF. The DNA for the CDR3 is TGTGCCATCAGGGGAGCCTTGGTTGAAGCTTTCTTT.

V is TRBV6-4 and J is TRBJ2-3, with TRBD2 identical over 13 bases. Germline CDR1 MRHNA, CDR2 SNTAGT. J lost 4 bases, V lost 5 bases, and 3 bases had no gene match. This CDR3 has 15 amino acids. Here the CDR3 DNA reads TGTGCCAGCAGTCAAGGACTAGCGGGAGCAGATACGCAGTATTTT. Protein sequence: CASSQGLAGADTQYF.

This clone was counted a single time. The V call is TRBV28, the J call TRBJ2-1; TRBD2 agrees at 11 bases. This CDR3 region has 16 residues. The germline CDR1 and CDR2 sequences are MDHEN and SYDVKM. With V trimmed by 5 bases and J by 6 bases, 9 bases remained unmatched. For the CDR3, the DNA is TGTGCCAGCAGTGGCATTAGCGGGAGGGCCGGCAATGAGCAGTTCTTC. It encodes CASSGISGRAGNEQFF.

This clone was seen once. This chain links TRBV19 with TRBJ1-1, with TRBD1 matching 9 bases. Germline loops: CDR1 LNHDA, CDR2 SQIVND (reference sequence). This CDR3 is built from 13 residues. V dropped 7 bases and J dropped 7; count of bases not matched to a gene: 7. The CDR3 is CASMGQGSGEAFF. The CDR3 DNA reads TGTGCCAGTATGGGACAGGGTTCGGGTGAAGCTTTCTTT.

The chain recombines TRBV10-2 with TRBJ1-1; TRBD1 agrees at 9 bases. Germline lookup yields CDR1 WSHSY and CDR2 SAAADI. CDR3 length: 18 residues. V lost 3 bases to trimming and J lost 2 bases; unmatched junction nucleotides: 13. CDR3 residues: CASSDWGSGTGQNTEAFF. CDR3 DNA sequence: TGCGCCAGCAGTGATTGGGGATCCGGGACAGGGCAAAACACTGAAGCTTTCTTT.

CDR3 residues: CASRFGPQGTYEQYF. The CDR3 nucleotides read TGTGCCAGCAGGTTCGGACCCCAGGGAACCTACGAGCAGTACTTC. The V and J genes are TRBV7-3 and TRBJ2-7, with D possibly being TRBD1 (5 bases). Trimming shortened V by 6 bases and J by 2 bases, and 17 bases separated the two germline ends. The CDR3 is 15 residues long. CDR1 and CDR2 from the germline V gene are SGHTA and FQGTGA. Looking up the rest from reference TRBV7-3 and TRBJ2-7 gives the full variable domain: GAGVSQTPSNKVTEKGKYVELRCDPISGHTALYWYRQSLGQGPEFLIYFQGTGAADDSGLPNDRFFAVRPEGSVSTLKIQRTERGDSAVYLCASRFGPQGTYEQYFGPGTRLTVT.

J is TRBJ2-7 and V is TRBV5-4; TRBD1 matches 7 bases. Per the germline V gene, CDR1 is SGHNT and CDR2 is YYREEE (reference sequence). The CDR3 length is 15 residues. Trimming cost V 1 base and J 3 bases; bases outside gene matches: 7. CDR3 protein: CASSLPTGTYYEQYF. CDR3 DNA: TGTGCCAGCAGCTTGCCGACAGGGACATACTACGAGCAGTACTTC. The whole variable domain, remainder taken from reference TRBV5-4 and TRBJ2-7, is ETGVTQSPTHLIKTRGQQVTLRCSSQSGHNTVSWYQQALGQGPQFIFQYYREEENGRGNFPPRFSGLQFPNYSSELNVNALELDDSALYLCASSLPTGTYYEQYFGPGTRLTVT.

The gene calls are TRBV7-3 and TRBJ2-7, with TRBD1 as a possible D gene (5 bases). The CDR3 runs to 15 residues. Germline-derived CDR1 and CDR2 are SGHTA and FQGTGA. Trimming shortened V by 5 bases and J by 2 bases, and 16 bases separated the two germline ends. The CDR3 DNA reads TGTGCCAGCAGCAAGGGGTCCGGTGGAGCCTACGAGCAGTACTTC. It translates to CASSKGSGGAYEQYF. Complete variable domain (other parts from reference TRBV7-3 and TRBJ2-7): GAGVSQTPSNKVTEKGKYVELRCDPISGHTALYWYRQSLGQGPEFLIYFQGTGAADDSGLPNDRFFAVRPEGSVSTLKIQRTERGDSAVYLCASSKGSGGAYEQYFGPGTRLTVT.

CDR3 in amino acids: CASSTGLSGNQPQHF. CDR3 DNA sequence: TGTGCCAGCAGTACGGGGCTGTCAGGAAATCAGCCCCAGCATTTT. The V call is TRBV2, the J call TRBJ1-5, with a weak D call TRBD1 (5 bases). V lost 5 bases and J lost 4, with 15 bases in between. The CDR3 contains 15 residues. CDR1 and CDR2 from the germline V gene are SNHLY and FYNNEI.

The V call is TRBV5-4, the J call TRBJ2-2; the match to TRBD1 covers 9 bases. Germline V gene lookup returns CDR1 SGHNT and CDR2 YYREEE (reference sequence). The junction had 9 bases not matched to a gene; V was cut back by 4 bases and J by 11 bases. This CDR3 has 14 amino acids. CDR3: CASSRQLGQGELFF. The CDR3 DNA reads as TGTGCCAGCAGCCGCCAGTTGGGACAGGGCGAGCTGTTTTTT.

This chain links TRBV5-4 with TRBJ2-2; no clear D. Trimming removed 2 bases from V and 2 bases from J, with 13 bases in between. Germline-derived CDR1 and CDR2 are SGHNT and YYREEE (reference sequence). CDR3 length: 16 amino acids. The CDR3: CASSFDIDPNTGELFF. CDR3 DNA: TGTGCCAGCAGCTTCGATATTGACCCAAACACCGGGGAGCTGTTTTTT.

The V and J genes are TRBV7-8 and TRBJ2-7; the D gene is possibly TRBD2 (5 bases). The germline V and J ends were trimmed by 6 bases and 4 bases, with 19 bases remaining between them. Germline V gene data show CDR1 as SGHVS and CDR2 as FQNEAQ. The CDR3 totals 15 residues. CDR3 DNA sequence: TGTGCCAGCAGTCTTAGCGCGGCCTCGCTATACGAGCAGTACTTC. This encodes CASSLSAASLYEQYF.

V and J are TRBV28 and TRBJ2-5; D gene uncertain. The ends were cut back, 1 base at V and 5 bases at J, with 8 bases in the middle. The CDR3 covers 13 residues. In germline, CDR1 is MDHEN, CDR2 SYDVKM. CDR3 nucleotide sequence: TGTGCCAGCAGTTTATTGCGTCGGGAGACCCAGTACTTC. Its translation is CASSLLRRETQYF.

V usage is TRBV7-6 and J usage is TRBJ1-1; 8 bases agree with TRBD1. The CDR3 has 15 amino acids. Germline lookup yields CDR1 SGHVS and CDR2 FNYEAQ. With V trimmed by 5 bases and J by 3 bases, 8 bases remained unmatched. CDR3 sequence: CASSPLTGEDTEAFF. The CDR3 DNA reads TGTGCCAGCAGCCCTTTGACAGGGGAGGACACTGAAGCTTTCTTT.

The chain has TRBV27 and TRBJ2-7, with TRBD2 matching 11 bases. The CDR3 sequence is 16 residues long. The V gene's germline CDR1 is MNHEY and CDR2 SMNVEV (reference sequence). J was trimmed by 6 bases and V by 5 bases; bases with no gene match: 12. CDR3 in amino acids: CASSIQLAGVMREQYF. The CDR3 nucleotides read TGTGCCAGCAGTATCCAACTAGCGGGAGTTATGCGCGAGCAGTACTTC.

V is TRBV18 and J is TRBJ2-7; tentatively, D is TRBD2 (5 bases). This CDR3 has 12 amino acids. Germline loops: CDR1 KGHSH, CDR2 LQKENI. V lost 3 bases, J lost 8 bases, and 11 bases lay in between. The DNA for the CDR3 is TGTGCCAGCTCACCCCTAAGCGGCCAGCAGTACTTC. Translated, it gives CASSPLSGQQYF. Looking up the rest from reference TRBV18 and TRBJ2-7 gives the full variable domain: NAGVMQNPRHLVRRRGQEARLRCSPMKGHSHVYWYRQLPEEGLKFMVYLQKENIIDESGMPKERFSAEFPKEGPSILRIQQVVRGDSAAYFCASSPLSGQQYFGPGTRLTVT.

As for this clone: Other nucleotide sequences in the sample specify the same CDR3. The rearrangement links TRBV5-5 to TRBJ1-4, with a weak D call TRBD1 (5 bases). Germline V gene data show CDR1 as SGHKS and CDR2 as YYEKEE (reference sequence). Trimming took 2 bases from V and 4 from J, leaving 6 bases between them. The CDR3 totals 13 residues. As DNA, the CDR3 is TGTGCCAGCAGCTTAGGGGTTAATGAAAAACTGTTTTTT. The encoded protein is CASSLGVNEKLFF.

The chain carries TRBV11-3 and TRBJ2-1, with 8 nucleotides matching TRBD2. The germline gives CDR1 SGHNT, CDR2 YENEEA. The V and J ends lost 5 bases and 8 bases, in that order; junction bases with no gene match: 17. The CDR3 runs to 17 residues. CDR3 protein: CASSPGGTGGPVDEQFF. The CDR3, as DNA: TGTGCCAGCAGCCCAGGTGGGACGGGAGGGCCGGTGGATGAGCAGTTCTTC.

The chain couples TRBV27 to TRBJ2-1; 9 bases match TRBD2. The trim removed 0 bases at V and 2 bases at J, leaving 2 bases unmatched. Germline CDR1 reads MNHEY; CDR2 reads SMNVEV (reference sequence). This CDR3 comprises 16 residues. The CDR3: CASSLSGGRAYNEQFF. CDR3 coding DNA: TGTGCCAGCAGTTTATCGGGCGGGAGGGCCTACAATGAGCAGTTCTTC.

The gene calls are TRBV6-5 and TRBJ2-1; possible D gene TRBD2, 6 bases. CDR1 MNHEY and CDR2 SVGAGI come from the germline V gene. The CDR3 covers 15 residues. Trimming cost V 9 bases and J 0 bases, with 15 bases left between them. For the CDR3, the DNA is TGTGCCAGTCGGACGGGACTCCTCTCCTACAATGAGCAGTTCTTC. Translation: CASRTGLLSYNEQFF.